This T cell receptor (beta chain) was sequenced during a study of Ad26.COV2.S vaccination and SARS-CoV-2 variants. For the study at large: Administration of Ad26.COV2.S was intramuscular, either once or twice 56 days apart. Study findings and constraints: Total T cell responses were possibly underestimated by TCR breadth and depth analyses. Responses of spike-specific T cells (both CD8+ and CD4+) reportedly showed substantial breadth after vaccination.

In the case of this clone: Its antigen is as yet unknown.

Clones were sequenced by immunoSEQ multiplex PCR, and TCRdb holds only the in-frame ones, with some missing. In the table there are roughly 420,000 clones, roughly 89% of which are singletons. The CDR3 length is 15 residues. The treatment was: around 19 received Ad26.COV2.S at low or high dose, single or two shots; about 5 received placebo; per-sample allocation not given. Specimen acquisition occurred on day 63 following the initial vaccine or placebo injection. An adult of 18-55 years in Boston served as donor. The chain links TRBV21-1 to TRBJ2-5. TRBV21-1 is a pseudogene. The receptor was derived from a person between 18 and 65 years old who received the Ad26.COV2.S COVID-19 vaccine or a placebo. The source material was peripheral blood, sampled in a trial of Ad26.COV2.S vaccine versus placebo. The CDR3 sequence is CASRGGLGNQETQYF. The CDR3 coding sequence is TGTGCCAGCCGTGGGGGGCTAGGGAACCAAGAGACCCAGTACTTC.